The T cell receptor beta chain under discussion was sequenced for a study of T-cell reconstitution after alpha-beta-depleted transplantation in children. Germline loops: CDR1 SGHRS, CDR2 YFSETQ. With V trimmed by 0 bases and J by 1 base, 8 bases remained unmatched. The CDR3 contains 17 residues. This clonotype showed up just once. The TCRbeta library was prepared with unique molecular identifiers. TCRdb independently ran MiXCR on the PCR reads; one entry per CDR3 protein. The sample records about 370,000 distinct CDR3 sequences, roughly 22% being singletons. This specimen consisted of PBMCs from the stem cell graft donor, obtained from the stem cell graft. This sequence joins TRBV5-1 and TRBJ2-5; 8 bases match TRBD1. This sequence was found in a human donor who donated a stem cell graft to a child with acute myeloid leukemia. Here the CDR3 DNA reads TGCGCCAGCAGCTTGGGGGCGGTGACAGGGGCCCAAGAGACCCAGTACTTC. Translation gives CASSLGAVTGAQETQYF. Using reference TRBV5-1 and TRBJ2-5 for the parts outside the CDR3, the full variable domain is KAGVTQTPRYLIKTRGQQVTLSCSPISGHRSVSWYQQTPGQGLQFLFEYFSETQRNKGNFPGRFSGRQFSNSRSEMNVSTLELGDSALYLCASSLGAVTGAQETQYFGPGTRLLVL.